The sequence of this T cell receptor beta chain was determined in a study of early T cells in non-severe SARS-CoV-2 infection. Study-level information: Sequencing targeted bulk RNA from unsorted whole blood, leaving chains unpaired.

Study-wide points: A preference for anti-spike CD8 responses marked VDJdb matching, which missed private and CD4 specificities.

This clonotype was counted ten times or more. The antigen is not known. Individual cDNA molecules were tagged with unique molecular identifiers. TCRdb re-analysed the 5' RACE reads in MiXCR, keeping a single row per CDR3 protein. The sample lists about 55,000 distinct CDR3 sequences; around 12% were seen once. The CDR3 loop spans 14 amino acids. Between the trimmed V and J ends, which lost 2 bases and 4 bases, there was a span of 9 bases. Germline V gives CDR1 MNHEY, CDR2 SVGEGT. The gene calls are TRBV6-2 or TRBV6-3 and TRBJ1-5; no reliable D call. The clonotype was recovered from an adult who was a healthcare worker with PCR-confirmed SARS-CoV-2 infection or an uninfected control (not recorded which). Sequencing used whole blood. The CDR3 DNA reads TGTGCCAGCAGTTACCAGTCCTTAAATCAGCCCCAGCATTTT. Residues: CASSYQSLNQPQHF.